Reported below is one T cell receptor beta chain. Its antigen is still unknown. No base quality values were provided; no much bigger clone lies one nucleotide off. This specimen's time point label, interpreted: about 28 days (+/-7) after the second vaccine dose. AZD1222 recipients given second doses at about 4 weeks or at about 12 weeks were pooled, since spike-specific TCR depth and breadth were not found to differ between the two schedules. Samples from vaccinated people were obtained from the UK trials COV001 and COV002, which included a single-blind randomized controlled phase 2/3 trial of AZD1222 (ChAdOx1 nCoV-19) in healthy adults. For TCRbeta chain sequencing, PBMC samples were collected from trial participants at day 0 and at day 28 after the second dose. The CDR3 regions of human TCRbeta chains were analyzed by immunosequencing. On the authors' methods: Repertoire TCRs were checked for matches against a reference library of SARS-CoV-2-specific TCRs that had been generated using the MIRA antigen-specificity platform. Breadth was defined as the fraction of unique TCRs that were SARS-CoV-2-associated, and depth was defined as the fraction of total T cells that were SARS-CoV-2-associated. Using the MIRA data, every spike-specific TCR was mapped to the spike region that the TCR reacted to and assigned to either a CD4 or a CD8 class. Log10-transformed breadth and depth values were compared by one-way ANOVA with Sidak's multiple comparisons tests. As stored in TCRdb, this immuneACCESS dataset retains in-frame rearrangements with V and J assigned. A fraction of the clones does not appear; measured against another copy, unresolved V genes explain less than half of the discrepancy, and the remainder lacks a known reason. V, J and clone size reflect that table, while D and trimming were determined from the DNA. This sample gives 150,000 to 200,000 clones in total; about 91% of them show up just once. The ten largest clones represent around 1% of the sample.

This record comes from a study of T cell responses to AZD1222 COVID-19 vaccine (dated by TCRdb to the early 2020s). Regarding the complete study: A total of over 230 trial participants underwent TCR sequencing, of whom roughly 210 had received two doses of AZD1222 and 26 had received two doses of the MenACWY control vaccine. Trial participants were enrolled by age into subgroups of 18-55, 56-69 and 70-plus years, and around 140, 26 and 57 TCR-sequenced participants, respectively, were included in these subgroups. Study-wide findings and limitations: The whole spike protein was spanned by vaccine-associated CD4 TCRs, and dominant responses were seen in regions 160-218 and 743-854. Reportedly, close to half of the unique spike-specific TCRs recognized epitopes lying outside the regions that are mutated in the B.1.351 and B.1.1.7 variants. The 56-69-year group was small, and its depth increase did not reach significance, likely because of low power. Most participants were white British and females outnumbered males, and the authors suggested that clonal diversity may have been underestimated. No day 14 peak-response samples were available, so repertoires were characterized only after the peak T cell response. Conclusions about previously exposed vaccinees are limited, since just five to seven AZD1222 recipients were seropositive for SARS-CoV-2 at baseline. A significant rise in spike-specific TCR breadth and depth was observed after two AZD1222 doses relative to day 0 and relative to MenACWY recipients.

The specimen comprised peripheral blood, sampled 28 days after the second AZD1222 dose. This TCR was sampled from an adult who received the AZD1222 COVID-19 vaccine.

The CDR3 sequence is CAISEPRQGVDTQYF. The DNA is as follows: TGTGCCATCAGCGAACCCAGGCAGGGGGTAGATACGCAGTATTTT. The V and J genes are TRBV10-3 and TRBJ2-3; TRBD1 matches 7 bases in the middle. V and J are trimmed by 6 bases and 5 bases, and the gene matches miss 11 bases of the junction. The CDR3 runs 15 amino acids, cysteine and phenylalanine included. CDR3 DNA only is kept here, 45 bases in frame from base 1. From the germline V gene, CDR1 is ENHRY and CDR2 is SYGVKD.